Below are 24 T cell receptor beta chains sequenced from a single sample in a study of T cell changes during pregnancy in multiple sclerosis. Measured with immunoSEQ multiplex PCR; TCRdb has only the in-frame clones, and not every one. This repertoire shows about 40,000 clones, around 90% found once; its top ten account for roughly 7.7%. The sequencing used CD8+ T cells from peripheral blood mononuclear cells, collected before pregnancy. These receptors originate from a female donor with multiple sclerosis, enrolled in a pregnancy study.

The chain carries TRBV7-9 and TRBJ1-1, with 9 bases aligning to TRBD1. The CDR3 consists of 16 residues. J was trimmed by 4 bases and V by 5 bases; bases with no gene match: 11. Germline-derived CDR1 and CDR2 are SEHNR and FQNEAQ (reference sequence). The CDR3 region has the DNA TGTGCCAGCAGCGGGGGACAGGGCAAGTTTTCCACTGAAGCTTTCTTT. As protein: CASSGGQGKFSTEAFF.

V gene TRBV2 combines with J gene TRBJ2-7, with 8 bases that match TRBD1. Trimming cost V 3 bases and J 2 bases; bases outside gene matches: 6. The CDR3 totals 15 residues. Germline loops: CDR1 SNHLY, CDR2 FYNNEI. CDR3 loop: CASSDRTGLTYEQYF. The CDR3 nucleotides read TGTGCCAGCAGTGATAGGACAGGGCTGACCTACGAGCAGTACTTC.

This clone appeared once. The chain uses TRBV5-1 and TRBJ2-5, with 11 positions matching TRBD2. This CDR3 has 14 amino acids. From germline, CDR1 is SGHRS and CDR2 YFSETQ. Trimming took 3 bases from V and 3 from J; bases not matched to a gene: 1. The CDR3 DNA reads TGCGCCAGCAGCTCGACTAGCGGGAAAGAGACCCAGTACTTC. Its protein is CASSSTSGKETQYF.

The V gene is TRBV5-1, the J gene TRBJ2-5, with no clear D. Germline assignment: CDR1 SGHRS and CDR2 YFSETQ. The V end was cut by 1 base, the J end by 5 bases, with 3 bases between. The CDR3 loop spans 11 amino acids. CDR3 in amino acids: CASSLSETQYF. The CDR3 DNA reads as TGCGCCAGCAGCTTGAGCGAGACCCAGTACTTC.

CDR3 residues: CASSLPGQGLDGYTF. CDR3 DNA sequence: TGTGCCAGCAGTTTGCCGGGACAGGGGTTGGATGGCTACACCTTC. The V call is TRBV28, the J call TRBJ1-2, with TRBD1 matching over 10 bases. The CDR3 is 15 residues long. CDR1 and CDR2 from the germline V gene are MDHEN and SYDVKM. With 3 bases clipped from V and 6 bases from J, the junction kept 7 bases outside the gene matches.

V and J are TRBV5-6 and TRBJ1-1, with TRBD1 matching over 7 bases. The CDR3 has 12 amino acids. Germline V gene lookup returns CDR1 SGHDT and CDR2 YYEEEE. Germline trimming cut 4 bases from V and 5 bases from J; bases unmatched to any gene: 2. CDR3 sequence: CASSPRGTEAFF. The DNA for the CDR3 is TGTGCCAGCAGCCCCAGGGGGACTGAAGCTTTCTTT.

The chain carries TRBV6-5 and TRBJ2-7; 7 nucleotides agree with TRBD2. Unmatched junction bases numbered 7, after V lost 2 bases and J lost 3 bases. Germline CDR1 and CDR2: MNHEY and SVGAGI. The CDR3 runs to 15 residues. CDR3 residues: CASSYGGEGGYEQYF. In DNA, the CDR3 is TGTGCCAGCAGTTACGGAGGGGAGGGAGGCTACGAGCAGTACTTC.

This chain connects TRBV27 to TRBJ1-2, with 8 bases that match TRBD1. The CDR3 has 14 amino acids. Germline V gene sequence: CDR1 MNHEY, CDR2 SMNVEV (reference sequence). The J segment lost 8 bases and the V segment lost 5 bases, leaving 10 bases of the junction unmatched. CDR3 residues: CASSPGQAIGGYTF. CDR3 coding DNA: TGTGCCAGCAGTCCGGGACAGGCGATCGGAGGCTACACCTTC.

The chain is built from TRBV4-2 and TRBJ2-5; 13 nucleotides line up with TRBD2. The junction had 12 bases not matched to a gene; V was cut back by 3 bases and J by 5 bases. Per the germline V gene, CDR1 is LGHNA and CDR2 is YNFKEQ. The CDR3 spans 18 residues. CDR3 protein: CASSQSGTSGMGPETQYF. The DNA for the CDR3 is TGTGCCAGCAGCCAGTCGGGGACTAGCGGGATGGGGCCGGAGACCCAGTACTTC.

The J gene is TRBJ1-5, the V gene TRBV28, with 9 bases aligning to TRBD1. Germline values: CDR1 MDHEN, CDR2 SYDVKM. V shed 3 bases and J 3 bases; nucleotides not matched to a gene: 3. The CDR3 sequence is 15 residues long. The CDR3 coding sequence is TGTGCCAGCAGTTTCGGGACAGGGTTCAATCAGCCCCAGCATTTT. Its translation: CASSFGTGFNQPQHF.

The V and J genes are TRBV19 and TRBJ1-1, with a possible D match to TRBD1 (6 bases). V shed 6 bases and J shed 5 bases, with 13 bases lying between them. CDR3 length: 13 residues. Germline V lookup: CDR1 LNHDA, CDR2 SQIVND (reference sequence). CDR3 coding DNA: TGTGCCAGTAGACAGGGCGTGGTGACTGAAGCTTTCTTT. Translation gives CASRQGVVTEAFF.

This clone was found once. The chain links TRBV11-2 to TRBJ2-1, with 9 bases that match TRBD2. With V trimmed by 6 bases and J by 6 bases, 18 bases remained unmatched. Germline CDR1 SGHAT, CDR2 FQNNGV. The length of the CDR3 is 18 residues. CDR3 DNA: TGTGCCAGCAGTTTTTTACCCCAAACTAGCGGGTATGTCAATGAGCAGTTCTTC. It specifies CASSFLPQTSGYVNEQFF.

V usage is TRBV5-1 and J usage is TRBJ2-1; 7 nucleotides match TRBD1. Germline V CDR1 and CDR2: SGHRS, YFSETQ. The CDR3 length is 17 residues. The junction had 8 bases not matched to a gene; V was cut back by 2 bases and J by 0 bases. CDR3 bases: TGCGCCAGCAGCTTCCGAAAGACAGGGAGCTCCTACAATGAGCAGTTCTTC. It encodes CASSFRKTGSSYNEQFF. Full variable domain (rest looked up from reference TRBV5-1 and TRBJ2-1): KAGVTQTPRYLIKTRGQQVTLSCSPISGHRSVSWYQQTPGQGLQFLFEYFSETQRNKGNFPGRFSGRQFSNSRSEMNVSTLELGDSALYLCASSFRKTGSSYNEQFFGPGTRLTVL.

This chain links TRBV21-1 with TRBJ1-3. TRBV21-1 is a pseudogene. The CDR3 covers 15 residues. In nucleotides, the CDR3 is TGTGCCAGCAGCCCCGGTCACCGCTCTGGAAACACCATATATTTT. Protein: CASSPGHRSGNTIYF.

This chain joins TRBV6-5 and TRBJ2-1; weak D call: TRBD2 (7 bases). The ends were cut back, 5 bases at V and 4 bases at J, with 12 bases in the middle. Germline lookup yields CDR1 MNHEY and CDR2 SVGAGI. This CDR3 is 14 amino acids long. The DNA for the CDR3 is TGTGCCAGCAGTCTAGGGGGGGGATACAATGAGCAGTTCTTC. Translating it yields CASSLGGGYNEQFF.

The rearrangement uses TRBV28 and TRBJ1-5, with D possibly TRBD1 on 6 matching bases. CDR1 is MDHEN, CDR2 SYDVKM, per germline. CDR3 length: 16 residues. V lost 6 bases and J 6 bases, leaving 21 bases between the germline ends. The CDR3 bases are TGTGCCAGCAGGTCAGGGGATTCATTTTGGGCTCAGCCCCAGCATTTT. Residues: CASRSGDSFWAQPQHF.

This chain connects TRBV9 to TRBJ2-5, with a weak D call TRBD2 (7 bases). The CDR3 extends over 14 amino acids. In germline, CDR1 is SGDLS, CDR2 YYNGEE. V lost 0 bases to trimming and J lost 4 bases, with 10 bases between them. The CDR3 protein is CASSVEGGPETQYF. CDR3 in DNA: TGTGCCAGCAGCGTAGAGGGGGGGCCAGAGACCCAGTACTTC.

In nucleotides, the CDR3 is TGTGCCAGCAGCTTAGAAGCTGCCAACTACGAGCAGTACTTC. Translated, it gives CASSLEAANYEQYF. The chain has TRBV7-2 and TRBJ2-7, with D unresolved. Germline loops: CDR1 SGHTA, CDR2 FQGNSA. Deletions cut 1 base from V and 3 bases from J, with 10 bases between. This CDR3 is built from 14 residues.

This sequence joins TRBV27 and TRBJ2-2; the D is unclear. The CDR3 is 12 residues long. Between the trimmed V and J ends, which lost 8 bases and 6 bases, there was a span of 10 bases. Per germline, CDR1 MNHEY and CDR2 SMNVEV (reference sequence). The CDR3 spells CASGLSAGELFF. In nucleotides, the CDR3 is TGTGCCAGCGGCTTATCCGCCGGGGAGCTGTTTTTT.

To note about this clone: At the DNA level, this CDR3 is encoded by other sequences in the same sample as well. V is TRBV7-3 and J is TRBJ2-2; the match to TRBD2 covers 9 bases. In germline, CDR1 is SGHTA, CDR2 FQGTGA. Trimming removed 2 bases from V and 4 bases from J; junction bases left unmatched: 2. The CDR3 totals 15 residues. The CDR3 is CASSLGLASTGELFF. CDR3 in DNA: TGTGCCAGCAGCTTAGGACTAGCGTCCACCGGGGAGCTGTTTTTT. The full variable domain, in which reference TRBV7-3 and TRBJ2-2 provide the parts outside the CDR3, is GAGVSQTPSNKVTEKGKYVELRCDPISGHTALYWYRQSLGQGPEFLIYFQGTGAADDSGLPNDRFFAVRPEGSVSTLKIQRTERGDSAVYLCASSLGLASTGELFFGEGSRLTVL.

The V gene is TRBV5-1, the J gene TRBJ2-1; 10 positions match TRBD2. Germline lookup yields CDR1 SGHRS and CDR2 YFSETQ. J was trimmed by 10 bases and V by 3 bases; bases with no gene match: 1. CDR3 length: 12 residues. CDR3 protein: CASSSGLAEQFF. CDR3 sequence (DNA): TGCGCCAGCAGCTCGGGACTAGCGGAGCAGTTCTTC.

CDR3 nucleotides: TGTGCCAGCAGTCGGACTAGCTTCTACGAGCAGTACTTC. Residues: CASSRTSFYEQYF. The V call is TRBV2, the J call TRBJ2-7, with TRBD2 identical over 8 bases. The J segment lost 3 bases and the V segment lost 5 bases, leaving 3 bases of the junction unmatched. The germline V gene has CDR1 SNHLY and CDR2 FYNNEI. This CDR3 region has 13 residues.

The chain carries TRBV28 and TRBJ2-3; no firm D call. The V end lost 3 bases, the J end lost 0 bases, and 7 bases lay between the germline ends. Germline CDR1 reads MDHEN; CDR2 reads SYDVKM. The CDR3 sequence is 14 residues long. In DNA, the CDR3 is TGTGCCAGCAGTTTGGTAGCAAGCACAGATACGCAGTATTTT. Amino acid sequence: CASSLVASTDTQYF.

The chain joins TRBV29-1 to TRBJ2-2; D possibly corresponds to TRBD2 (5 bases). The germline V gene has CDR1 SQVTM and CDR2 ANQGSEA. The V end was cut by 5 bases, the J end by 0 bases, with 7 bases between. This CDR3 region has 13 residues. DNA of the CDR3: TGCAGCGTTCCGGAGGCGAACACCGGGGAGCTGTTTTTT. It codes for CSVPEANTGELFF.